Given below is one T cell receptor (beta chain) in context. What it recognizes is unknown. cDNA molecules carried unique molecular identifiers, and template switching added a universal primer site. TCRdb fed the 5' RACE reads into MiXCR, producing one record per CDR3 protein. The table lists about 810,000 distinct CDR3 sequences, roughly 12% of them singletons. This record belongs to a study of identical twins. Broader study findings: Twin-shared out-of-frame alpha sequences showed excess low generation probability. The models systematically underestimated how much out-of-frame TCR alpha was shared in monozygotic twins.

V lost 4 bases to trimming and J lost 6 bases, with 13 bases between them. Looked up from germline, CDR1 is MRHNA and CDR2 is SNTAGT. There are 14 residues in the CDR3. The same data also went into a second study, on yellow fever vaccine responses in identical twins. According to that study: Twins reportedly had a vaccine T cell response that seemed partly convergent, partly personalized.

This rearrangement joins TRBV6-4 to TRBJ1-5; perhaps TRBD1 as D (5 bases). The receptor was derived from a woman between 18 and 29 years old in good health. Source material: PBMCs. The CDR3 region is CASSGERGGQPQHF. CDR3 bases: TGTGCCAGCAGTGGGGAAAGGGGAGGTCAGCCCCAGCATTTT.